These 10 T cell receptor beta chains came from one sample sequenced in a study of T cell repertoires in cytomegalovirus infection. Using its own MiXCR run on the reads, TCRdb lists one record per CDR3 protein. The sample lists more than 150,000 distinct CDR3 sequences, about 21% occurring once. The sample comprised PBMCs. The receptors stem from a human donor in good health (CMV status not recorded). Some clones in this sample may be carry-over from other donors' samples.

This clonotype was recorded only once. This rearrangement joins TRBV13 to TRBJ2-7, with D possibly matching TRBD1 (6 bases). Trimming left V 3 bases short and J 3 bases short, with 12 bases between. The V gene's germline CDR1 is PRHDT and CDR2 FYEKMQ (reference sequence). This CDR3 comprises 14 residues. The CDR3 bases are TGTGCCAGCAGCTTGTTGCAGGGGTTCTACGAGCAGTACTTC. It specifies CASSLLQGFYEQYF.

This clonotype has only a few counts. The V call is TRBV7-2, the J call TRBJ2-3; 10 bases are shared with TRBD2. This CDR3 contains 17 residues. J lost 5 bases, V lost 4 bases, and 12 bases had no gene match. The V gene's germline CDR1 is SGHTA and CDR2 FQGNSA. CDR3 region: CASSSPTAGGPGDTQYF. In DNA form, the CDR3 reads TGTGCCAGCAGCTCACCTACAGCGGGAGGGCCCGGAGATACGCAGTATTTT. The whole variable domain, filled in from reference TRBV7-2 and TRBJ2-3, reads GAGVSQSPSNKVTEKGKDVELRCDPISGHTALYWYRQSLGQGLEFLIYFQGNSAPDKSGLPSDRFSAERTGGSVSTLTIQRTQQEDSAVYLCASSSPTAGGPGDTQYFGPGTRLTVL.

The gene calls are TRBV6-1 and TRBJ1-1; 8 bases align to TRBD1. V dropped 5 bases and J dropped 2; count of bases not matched to a gene: 10. Looked up from germline, CDR1 is MNHNS and CDR2 is SASEGT. The CDR3 runs to 16 residues. Here the CDR3 reads CASSYSTDRVNTEAFF. The DNA for the CDR3 is TGTGCCAGCAGTTACAGTACGGACAGGGTTAACACTGAAGCTTTCTTT.

The sample holds a few counts of this clonotype. This rearrangement joins TRBV4-1 to TRBJ1-5; a possible D gene is TRBD1 (5 bases). This CDR3 comprises 14 residues. V shed 0 bases and J shed 4 bases, with 7 bases lying between them. Germline-derived CDR1 and CDR2 are MGHRA and YSYEKL. As DNA, the CDR3 is TGCGCCAGCAGCCAAGATTCAGGGAATCAGCCCCAGCATTTT. Protein sequence: CASSQDSGNQPQHF.

The J gene is TRBJ1-2, the V gene TRBV7-6, with TRBD1 matching 7 bases. The V gene end was trimmed by 0 bases and the J gene end by 4 bases; junction bases not matched to a gene: 5. Per the germline V gene, CDR1 is SGHVS and CDR2 is FNYEAQ. The CDR3 extends over 15 amino acids. The CDR3 DNA follows: TGTGCCAGCAGCTTAGCGCGACAGGGACCCTATGGCTACACCTTC. Protein sequence: CASSLARQGPYGYTF.

This clonotype showed up just a few times. This rearrangement joins TRBV12-3 or TRBV12-4 to TRBJ2-7; a possible D gene is TRBD2 (6 bases). This CDR3 is built from 13 residues. V was clipped by 1 base and J by 5 bases, with 9 bases between them. In nucleotides, the CDR3 is TGTGCCAGCAGTTTAGGGGAGGCCGACGAGCAGTACTTC. Encoded protein: CASSLGEADEQYF.

This clonotype was detected ten times or more. One junction end disagrees with the germline gene, perhaps due to a read error. The V gene is TRBV7-7, the J gene TRBJ2-1, with D unresolved. This CDR3 spans 14 amino acids. Germline loops: CDR1 SSHAT, CDR2 FNYEAQ (reference sequence). CDR3 coding DNA: TGTGCTAGCAGCCACAGCCCTAGGAACAATGAGCAGTTCTTC. This codes for CASSHSPRNNEQFF. Full variable domain (remainder filled in from reference TRBV7-7 and TRBJ2-1): GAGVSQSPRYKVTKRGQDVTLRCDPISSHATLYWYQQALGQGPEFLTYFNYEAQPDKSGLPSDRFSAERPEGSISTLTIQRTEQRDSAMYRCASSHSPRNNEQFFGPGTRLTVL.

This clonotype was seen a handful of times. The CDR3 nucleotides are TGTGCCAGCAAAAAGGGGACTAGCGGGACTAATCAAGAGACCCAGTACTTC. It specifies CASKKGTSGTNQETQYF. This chain uses TRBV5-3 with TRBJ2-5; 13 nucleotides align to TRBD2. TRBV5-3 is designated an ORF whose function remains uncertain. The CDR3 runs 17 residues. Trimming at V came to 8 bases and at J to 2 bases, leaving 12 bases not matched to a gene.

The chain combines TRBV6-5 with TRBJ2-5; 14 bases are a match to TRBD2. CDR3 length: 16 residues. The V and J ends lost 4 bases and 5 bases, in that order; junction bases with no gene match: 6. Germline loops: CDR1 MNHEY, CDR2 SVGAGI. CDR3 residues: CASSSLRLAGGETQYF. The CDR3, as DNA: TGTGCCAGCAGTTCCCTAAGACTAGCGGGGGGGGAGACCCAGTACTTC.

This clonotype was recorded many times. V and J are TRBV28 and TRBJ2-3; TRBD2 agrees at 8 bases. With 5 bases clipped from V and 3 bases from J, the junction kept 22 bases outside the gene matches. This CDR3 spans 20 amino acids. Germline V CDR1 and CDR2: MDHEN, SYDVKM. The CDR3 sequence is CASSPLLGQREKVLTDTQYF. CDR3 sequence (DNA): TGTGCCAGCAGTCCCCTTCTCGGGCAGCGGGAGAAAGTCTTGACAGATACGCAGTATTTT.